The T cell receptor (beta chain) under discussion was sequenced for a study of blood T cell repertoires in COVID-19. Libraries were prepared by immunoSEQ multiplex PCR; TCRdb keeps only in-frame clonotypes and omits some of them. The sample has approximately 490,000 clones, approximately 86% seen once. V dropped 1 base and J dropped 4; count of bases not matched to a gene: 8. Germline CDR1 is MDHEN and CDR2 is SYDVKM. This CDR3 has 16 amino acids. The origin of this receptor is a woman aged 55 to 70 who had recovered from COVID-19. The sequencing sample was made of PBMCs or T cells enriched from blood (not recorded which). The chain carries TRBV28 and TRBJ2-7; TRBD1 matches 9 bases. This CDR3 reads CASSLFWDRAGYEQYV. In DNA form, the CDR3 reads TGTGCCAGCAGTTTATTCTGGGACAGGGCTGGGTACGAGCAGTACGTC.